This T cell receptor (beta chain) emerged from a study of T cell repertoires in cytomegalovirus infection. Study-wide context: Indicated by public TCR beta signatures were CMV infection and matching HLA type.

TCRdb passed the reads through MiXCR, listing each CDR3 protein once. Of about 830,000 distinct CDR3 sequences listed, over 25% are singletons. Regarding this clonotype: Its antigen is currently unknown.

The sequencing here drew on cultured CD8+ T cells from PBMCs, taken from culture after CMV antigen stimulation. The source is a human donor in good health (CMV status not recorded). Some clones in this sample may be carry-over from other donors' samples.

The CDR3: CASSYTETGAYGYTF. The CDR3 DNA reads as TGTGCCAGCAGTTACACTGAGACAGGAGCTTATGGCTACACCTTC. V usage is TRBV6-5 and J usage is TRBJ1-2; D possibly corresponds to TRBD1 (6 bases). V was trimmed by 2 bases and J by 5 bases, leaving 15 bases between them. CDR3 length: 15 amino acids. The germline V gene has CDR1 MNHEY and CDR2 SVGAGI.